This TCR beta chain originates from a study of shared clonotypes between healthy human individuals. Background on the study: The donor pool was made up of two women and a few men aged 18 to 49. Each donor's CD8 memory used one plate, CD8 naive two, each CD4 subset three.

The naive CD8 population came from CD45RO-negative cells selected for CCR7, without terminally differentiated effector memory CD45RA+ cells. The method was immunoSEQ multiplex PCR; TCRdb's version includes in-frame clones alone and lacks a portion of them. The sample consists of approximately 2,000,000 clones, 85% to 95% of them appearing once. The sequenced material came from naive CD8+ T cells from PBMCs. This TCR was recovered from a man in his late teens or twenties in good health. Some clones in this sample may be carry-over from other donors' samples.

In nucleotides, the CDR3 is TGTGCCAGCAGCCCAGGGTCGAACTATGGCTACACCTTC. Amino acids: CASSPGSNYGYTF. The genes are TRBV9 and TRBJ1-2, with a tentative D call TRBD1 (5 bases). Germline lookup yields CDR1 SGDLS and CDR2 YYNGEE. The V end was cut by 4 bases, the J end by 2 bases, with 9 bases between. The CDR3 has 13 residues.